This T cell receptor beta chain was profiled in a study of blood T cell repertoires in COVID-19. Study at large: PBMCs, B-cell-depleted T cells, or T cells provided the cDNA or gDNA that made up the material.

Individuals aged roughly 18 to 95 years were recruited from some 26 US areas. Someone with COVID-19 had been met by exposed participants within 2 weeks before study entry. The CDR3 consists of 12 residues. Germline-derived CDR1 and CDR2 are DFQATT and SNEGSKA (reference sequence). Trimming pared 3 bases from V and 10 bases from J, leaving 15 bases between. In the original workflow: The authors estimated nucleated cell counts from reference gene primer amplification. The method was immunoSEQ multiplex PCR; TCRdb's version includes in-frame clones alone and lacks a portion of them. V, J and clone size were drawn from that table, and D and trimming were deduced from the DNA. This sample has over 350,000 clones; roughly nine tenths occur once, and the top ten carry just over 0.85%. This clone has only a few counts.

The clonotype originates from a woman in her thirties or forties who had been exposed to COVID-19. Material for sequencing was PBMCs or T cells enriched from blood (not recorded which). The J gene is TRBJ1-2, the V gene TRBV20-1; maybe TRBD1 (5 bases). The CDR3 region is CSASRSAGSYTF. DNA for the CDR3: TGCAGTGCTAGTAGGTCGGCAGGGTCCTACACCTTC.